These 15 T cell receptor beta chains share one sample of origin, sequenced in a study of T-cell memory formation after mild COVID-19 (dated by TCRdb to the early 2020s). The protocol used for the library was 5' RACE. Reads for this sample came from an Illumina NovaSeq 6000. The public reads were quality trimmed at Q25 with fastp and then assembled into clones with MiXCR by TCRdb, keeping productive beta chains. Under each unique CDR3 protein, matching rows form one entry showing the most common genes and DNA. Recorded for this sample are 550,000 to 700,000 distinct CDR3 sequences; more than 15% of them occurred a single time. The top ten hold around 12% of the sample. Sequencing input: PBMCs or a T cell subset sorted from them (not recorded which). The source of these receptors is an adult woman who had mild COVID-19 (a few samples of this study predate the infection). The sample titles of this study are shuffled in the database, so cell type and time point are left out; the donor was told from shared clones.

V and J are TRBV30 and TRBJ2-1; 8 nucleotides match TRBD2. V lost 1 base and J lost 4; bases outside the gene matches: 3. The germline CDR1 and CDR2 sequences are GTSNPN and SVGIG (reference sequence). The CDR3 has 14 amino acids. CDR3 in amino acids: CAWSAIAGYNEQFF. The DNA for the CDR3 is TGTGCCTGGAGTGCGATAGCGGGATACAATGAGCAGTTCTTC. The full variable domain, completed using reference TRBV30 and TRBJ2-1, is SQTIHQWPATLVQPVGSPLSLECTVEGTSNPNLYWYRQAAGRGLQLLFYSVGIGQISSEVPQNLSASRPQDRQFILSSKKLLLSDSGFYLCAWSAIAGYNEQFFGPGTRLTVL.

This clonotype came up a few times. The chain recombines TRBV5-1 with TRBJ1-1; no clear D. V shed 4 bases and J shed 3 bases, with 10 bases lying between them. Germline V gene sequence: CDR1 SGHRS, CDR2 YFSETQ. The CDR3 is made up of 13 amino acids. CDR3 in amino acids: CASSPRVYTEAFF. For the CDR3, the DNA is TGCGCCAGCAGCCCTAGGGTTTACACTGAAGCTTTCTTT.

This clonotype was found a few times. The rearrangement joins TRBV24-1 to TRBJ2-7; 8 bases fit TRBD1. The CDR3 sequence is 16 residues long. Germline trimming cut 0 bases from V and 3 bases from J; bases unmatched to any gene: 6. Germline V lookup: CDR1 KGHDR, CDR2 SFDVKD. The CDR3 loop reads CATSDLGTGGDYEQYF. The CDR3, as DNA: TGTGCCACCAGTGATTTGGGGACAGGAGGGGACTACGAGCAGTACTTC.

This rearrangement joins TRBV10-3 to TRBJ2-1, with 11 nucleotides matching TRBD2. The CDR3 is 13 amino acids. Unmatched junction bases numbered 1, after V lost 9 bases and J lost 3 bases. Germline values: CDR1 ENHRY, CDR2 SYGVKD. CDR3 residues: CAIGTSGYNEQFF. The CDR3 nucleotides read TGTGCCATTGGGACTAGCGGCTACAATGAGCAGTTCTTC.

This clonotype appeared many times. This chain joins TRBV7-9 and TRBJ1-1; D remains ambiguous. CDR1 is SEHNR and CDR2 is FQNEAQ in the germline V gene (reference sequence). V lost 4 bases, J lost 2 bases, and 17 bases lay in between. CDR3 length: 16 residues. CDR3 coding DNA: TGTGCCAGCAGCTCACCGGTCAACCTTCGAAACACTGAAGCTTTCTTT. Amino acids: CASSSPVNLRNTEAFF.

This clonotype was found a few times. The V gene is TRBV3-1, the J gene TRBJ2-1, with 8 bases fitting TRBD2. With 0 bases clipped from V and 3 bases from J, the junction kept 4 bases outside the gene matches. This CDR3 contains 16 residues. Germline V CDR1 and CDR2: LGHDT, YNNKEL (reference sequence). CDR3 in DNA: TGTGCCAGCAGCCAAGAAGTAGCGGGGTTCTACAATGAGCAGTTCTTC. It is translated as CASSQEVAGFYNEQFF.

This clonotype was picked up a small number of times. Written as DNA, the CDR3 is TGCGCCAGCAGCCAATTAGCGGGGGGGCATTGGAATGAGCAGTTCTTC. Translated, it gives CASSQLAGGHWNEQFF. This rearrangement joins TRBV4-1 to TRBJ2-1; 11 nucleotides match TRBD2. V was pared by 2 bases and J by 7 bases, with 7 bases of the junction left unmatched. The germline CDR1 and CDR2 sequences are MGHRA and YSYEKL. The CDR3 has 16 amino acids.

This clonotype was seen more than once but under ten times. The CDR3 coding sequence is TGCAGTGCTTACACCGGGACAGGCTTAAACATTCAGTACTTC. Encoded protein: CSAYTGTGLNIQYF. This rearrangement joins TRBV20-1 to TRBJ2-4, with 8 positions matching TRBD1. The CDR3 covers 14 residues. With 5 bases clipped from V and 6 bases from J, the junction kept 9 bases outside the gene matches. Germline CDR1 reads DFQATT; CDR2 reads SNEGSKA (reference sequence).

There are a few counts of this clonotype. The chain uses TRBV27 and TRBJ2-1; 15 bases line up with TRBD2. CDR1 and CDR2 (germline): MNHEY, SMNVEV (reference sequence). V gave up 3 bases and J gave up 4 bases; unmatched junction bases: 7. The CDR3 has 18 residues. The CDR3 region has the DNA TGTGCCAGCAGTTTTCCCGGACTAGCGGGAGGGCCGTACAATGAGCAGTTCTTC. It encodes CASSFPGLAGGPYNEQFF.

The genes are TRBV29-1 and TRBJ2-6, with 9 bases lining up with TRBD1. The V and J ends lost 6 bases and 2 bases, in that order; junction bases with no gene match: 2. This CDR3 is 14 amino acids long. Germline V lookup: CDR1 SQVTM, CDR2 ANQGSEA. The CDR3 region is CSVTGGAGANVLTF. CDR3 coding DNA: TGCAGCGTCACAGGGGGCGCTGGGGCCAACGTCCTGACTTTC. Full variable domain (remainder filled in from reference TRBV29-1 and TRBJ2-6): SAVISQKPSRDICQRGTSLTIQCQVDSQVTMMFWYRQQPGQSLTLIATANQGSEATYESGFVIDKFPISRPNLTFSTLTVSNMSPEDSSIYLCSVTGGAGANVLTFGAGSRLTVL.

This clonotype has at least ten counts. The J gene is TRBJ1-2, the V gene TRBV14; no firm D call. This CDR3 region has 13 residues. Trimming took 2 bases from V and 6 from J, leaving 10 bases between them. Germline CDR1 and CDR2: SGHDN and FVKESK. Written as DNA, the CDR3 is TGTGCCAGCAGCCAAATGGACGGTGATGGCTACACCTTC. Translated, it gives CASSQMDGDGYTF.

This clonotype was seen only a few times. The CDR3 loop reads CARRDTQYF. CDR3 nucleotides: TGTGCCCGTCGGGATACGCAGTATTTT. The chain combines TRBV6-4 with TRBJ2-3; no clear D. Germline CDR1 and CDR2: MRHNA and SNTAGT. With 11 bases removed from V and 6 bases from J, the gap between germline ends came to 6 bases. CDR3 length equals 9 residues.

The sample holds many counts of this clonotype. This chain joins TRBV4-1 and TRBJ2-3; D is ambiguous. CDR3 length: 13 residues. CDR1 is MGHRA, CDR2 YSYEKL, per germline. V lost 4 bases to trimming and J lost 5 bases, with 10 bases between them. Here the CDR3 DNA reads TGCGCCAGCAGCCGAGTGGTGGGAGATACGCAGTATTTT. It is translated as CASSRVVGDTQYF.

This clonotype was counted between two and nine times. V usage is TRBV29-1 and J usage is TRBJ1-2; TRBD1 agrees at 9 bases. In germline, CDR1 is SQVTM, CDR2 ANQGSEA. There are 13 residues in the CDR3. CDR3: CRGGSGTGYDYTF. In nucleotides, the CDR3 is TGCAGGGGGGGCTCCGGGACAGGGTACGACTACACCTTC. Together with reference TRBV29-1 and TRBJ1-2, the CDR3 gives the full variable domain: SAVISQKPSRDICQRGTSLTIQCQVDSQVTMMFWYRQQPGQSLTLIATANQGSEATYESGFVIDKFPISRPNLTFSTLTVSNMSPEDSSIYLCRGGSGTGYDYTFGSGTRLTVV.

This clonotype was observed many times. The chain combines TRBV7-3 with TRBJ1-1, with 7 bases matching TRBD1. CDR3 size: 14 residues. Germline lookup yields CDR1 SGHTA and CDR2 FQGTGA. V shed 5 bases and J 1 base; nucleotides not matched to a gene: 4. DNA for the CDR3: TGTGCCAGCAGCCTACAGGGGTCGAACACTGAAGCTTTCTTT. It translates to CASSLQGSNTEAFF.